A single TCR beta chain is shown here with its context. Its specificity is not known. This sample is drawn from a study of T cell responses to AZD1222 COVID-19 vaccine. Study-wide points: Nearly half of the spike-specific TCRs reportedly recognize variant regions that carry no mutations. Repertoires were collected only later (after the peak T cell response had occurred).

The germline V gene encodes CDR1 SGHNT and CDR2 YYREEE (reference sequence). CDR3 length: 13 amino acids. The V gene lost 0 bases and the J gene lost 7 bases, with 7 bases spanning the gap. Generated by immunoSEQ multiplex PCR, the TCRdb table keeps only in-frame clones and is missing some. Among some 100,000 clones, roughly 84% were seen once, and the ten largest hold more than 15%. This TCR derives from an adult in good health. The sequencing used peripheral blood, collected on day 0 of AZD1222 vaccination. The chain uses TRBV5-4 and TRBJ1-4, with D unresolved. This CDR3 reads CASSLALGEKLFF. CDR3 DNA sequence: TGTGCCAGCAGCTTGGCCCTAGGTGAAAAACTGTTTTTT.